This TCR beta chain was recorded in a study of neurological immune-mediated disorders. It was from 2 million PBMCs stored at -80 C that the unsorted libraries were obtained. Notes on the study in general: Expanded clones shared no CDR3 amino acid sequences across subjects, suggesting private repertoires in all groups.

J lost 0 bases, V lost 4 bases, and 8 bases had no gene match. The CDR3 is 15 amino acids. Germline V lookup: CDR1 DFQATT, CDR2 SNEGSKA (reference sequence). cDNA was made by 5'RACE with 10-nucleotide random UMIs. MiXCR, applied by TCRdb to the 5' RACE reads, yields one record per CDR3 protein. The sample holds roughly 59,000 distinct CDR3 sequences, roughly 5.6% seen once. This clonotype was counted ten times or more. No antigen is known for it. The origin of this receptor is a human donor with multiple sclerosis. The donor label of this sample is uncertain. Sample: PBMCs. The rearrangement joins TRBV20-1 to TRBJ2-7, with 8 bases lining up with TRBD2. Here the CDR3 reads CSATRTGGVSYEQYF. The CDR3 bases are TGCAGTGCTACCAGGACGGGAGGGGTCTCCTACGAGCAGTACTTC.